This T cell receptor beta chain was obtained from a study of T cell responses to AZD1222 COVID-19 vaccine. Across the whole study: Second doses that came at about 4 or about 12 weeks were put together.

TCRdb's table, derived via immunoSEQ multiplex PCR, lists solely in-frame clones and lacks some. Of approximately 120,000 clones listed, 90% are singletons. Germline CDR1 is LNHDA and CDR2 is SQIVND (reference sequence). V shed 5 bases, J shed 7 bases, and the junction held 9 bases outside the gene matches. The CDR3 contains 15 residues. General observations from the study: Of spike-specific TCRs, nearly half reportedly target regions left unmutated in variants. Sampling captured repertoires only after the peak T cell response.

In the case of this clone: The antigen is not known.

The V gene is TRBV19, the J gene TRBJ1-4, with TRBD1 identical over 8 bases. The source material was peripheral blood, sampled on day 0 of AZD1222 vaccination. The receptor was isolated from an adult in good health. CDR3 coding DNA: TGTGCCAGTAGTGCTGAGACAGGGGATGGTGAAAAACTGTTTTTT. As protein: CASSAETGDGEKLFF.